These 5 T cell receptor beta chains were all obtained from the same sample, sequenced in a study of blood T cell repertoires in COVID-19. Repertoires were generated with immunoSEQ multiplex PCR, while TCRdb's copy carries only in-frame clones and drops some. The profile shows some 220,000 clones, roughly 80% of them singletons. The sequencing sample was made of peripheral blood. The origin of the receptors is a woman aged 70-85 years with COVID-19, enrolled during active disease.

The CDR3 sequence: CASSFRDRGTDTQYF. The CDR3 DNA reads TGTGCCAGCAGCTTCCGGGACAGGGGAACAGATACGCAGTATTTT. The V call is TRBV5-4, the J call TRBJ2-3; 10 bases line up with TRBD1. The germline gives CDR1 SGHNT, CDR2 YYREEE (reference sequence). J lost 3 bases, V lost 2 bases, and 3 bases had no gene match. The CDR3 has 15 residues.

Only one count was recorded for this clone. The V call is TRBV5-1, the J call TRBJ2-1; 8 bases agree with TRBD2. The CDR3 contains 14 residues. Germline V gene sequence: CDR1 SGHRS, CDR2 YFSETQ. The junction had 6 bases not matched to a gene; V was cut back by 3 bases and J by 7 bases. CDR3 in DNA: TGCGCCAGCAGCTCAGCGGGAGTTGTAAATGAGCAGTTCTTC. Translating it yields CASSSAGVVNEQFF.

The rearrangement links TRBV6-6 to TRBJ2-7; D is uncertain. The CDR3 spans 12 residues. V gave up 6 bases and J gave up 6 bases, with 12 bases separating them. The V gene's germline CDR1 is MNHNY and CDR2 SVGAGI (reference sequence). The CDR3 region has the DNA TGTGCCAGCAGGGCCTCCAACAGCGAGCAGTACTTC. This sequence encodes CASRASNSEQYF.

The V gene is TRBV24-1, the J gene TRBJ1-5; 9 bases match TRBD1. Germline V CDR1 and CDR2: KGHDR, SFDVKD. The CDR3 extends over 17 amino acids. J was trimmed by 4 bases and V by 5 bases; bases with no gene match: 11. CDR3 DNA: TGTGCCACCAGTGCTGACACCGGGACAGGGTGGAATCAGCCCCAGCATTTT. Translating it yields CATSADTGTGWNQPQHF.

This chain joins TRBV7-2 and TRBJ2-5; TRBD2 is a possible D gene (6 bases). Trimming took off 5 bases at V and 2 bases at J, with 15 bases between the two ends. Germline loops: CDR1 SGHTA, CDR2 FQGNSA. The CDR3 consists of 15 residues. The CDR3 DNA follows: TGTGCCAGCAGCCATGGAGGGGCCAATCAAGAGACCCAGTACTTC. Translated, it gives CASSHGGANQETQYF.